Listed below are T cell receptor beta chains from one sample, sequenced in a study. TCRdb reanalysed the multiplex PCR reads using MiXCR and keeps one entry per CDR3 protein. The data hold about 900 distinct CDR3 sequences, with 5.9% observed a single time. The sequencing sample was made of tumor-infiltrating Tregs sorted from the breast tumor. These receptors were collected from a female donor with breast cancer. Each CDR3 is given with its conserved first and last residue. The D gene is left open where the match is weak. Clone size is not always given. Where it is, it says once, few, many or a class for expanded clones.

TRBJ1-2 | TRBD1 | TRBV12-3/TRBV12-4 | medium-sized | CASSGIGTGSLSYGYTF | TGTGCCAGCAGCGGGATTGGGACAGGGAGTTTGAGCTATGGCTACACCTTC
TRBJ1-2 | TRBD1 | TRBV12-3/TRBV12-4 | large | CASGIRQGGYTF | TGTGCCAGCGGTATTCGACAGGGTGGCTACACCTTC
TRBJ1-2 | TRBD1 | TRBV12-3/TRBV12-4 | medium-sized | CASSLAGTGNRRGYTF | TGTGCCAGCAGTCTAGCCGGGACAGGGAATCGACGGGGCTACACCTTC
TRBJ1-2 | NA | TRBV12-3/TRBV12-4 | many | CASRPQGLSNYGYTF | TGTGCCAGCAGACCACAGGGACTATCCAACTATGGCTACACCTTC
TRBJ1-2 | NA | TRBV12-3/TRBV12-4 | medium-sized | CASSLQGGYTF | TGTGCCAGCAGTTTACAGGGTGGCTACACCTTC
TRBJ1-2 | TRBD1 | TRBV12-3/TRBV12-4 | NA | CASSSRDRELYGYTF | TGTGCCAGCAGTTCCCGGGACAGGGAGCTCTATGGCTACACCTTC
TRBJ1-2 | NA | TRBV12-3/TRBV12-4 | medium-sized | CASSLEGTANYGYTF | TGTGCCAGCAGTTTAGAGGGCACCGCTAACTATGGCTACACCTTC
TRBJ1-2 | NA | TRBV12-3/TRBV12-4 | medium-sized | CASSLALEGWGYTF | TGTGCCAGCAGTTTAGCGCTTGAGGGATGGGGCTACACCTTC
TRBJ1-2 | NA | TRBV12-3/TRBV12-4 | large | CASSLMSGTYGYTF | TGTGCCAGCAGTTTAATGTCAGGGACGTATGGCTACACCTTC
TRBJ1-2 | NA | TRBV12-3/TRBV12-4 | large | CASSLTDRGYTF | TGTGCCAGCAGCCTGACAGACCGTGGCTACACCTTC
TRBJ1-2 | NA | TRBV12-3/TRBV12-4 | NA | CASFQMGGYTF | TGTGCCAGCTTCCAAATGGGAGGCTACACCTTC
TRBJ1-2 | NA | TRBV12-3/TRBV12-4 | medium-sized | CASSGANYGYTF | TGTGCCAGCAGTGGGGCGAACTATGGCTACACCTTC
TRBJ1-2 | TRBD1 | TRBV12-3/TRBV12-4 | large | CASIDTGVYGYTF | TGTGCCAGCATCGACACAGGGGTCTATGGCTACACCTTC
TRBJ1-2 | NA | TRBV12-3/TRBV12-4 | medium-sized | CASSLAGKPGYTF | TGTGCCAGCAGTTTGGCGGGGAAGCCTGGCTACACCTTC
TRBJ1-2 | NA | TRBV12-3/TRBV12-4 | medium-sized | CASSLRRVIGYGYTF | TGTGCCAGCAGTTTGAGGAGGGTTATTGGCTATGGCTACACCTTC
TRBJ1-2 | NA | TRBV12-3/TRBV12-4 | large | CASSQTTVYGYTF | TGTGCCAGCAGCCAGACGACAGTCTATGGCTACACCTTC
TRBJ1-2 | NA | TRBV12-3/TRBV12-4 | many | CASSLEYYGYTF | TGTGCCAGCAGTTTAGAGTACTATGGCTACACCTTC
TRBJ1-2 | NA | TRBV12-3/TRBV12-4 | many | CATSIRGLHGYTF | TGTGCCACCAGCATCAGGGGACTCCATGGCTACACCTTC
TRBJ1-2 | NA | TRBV12-3/TRBV12-4 | many | CASSDAGDYGYTF | TGTGCCAGCAGCGACGCAGGGGACTATGGCTACACCTTC
TRBJ1-2 | NA | TRBV12-3/TRBV12-4 | medium-sized | CASSPTGSNYGYTF | TGTGCCAGCAGTCCGACGGGATCAAACTATGGCTACACCTTC
TRBJ1-2 | NA | TRBV12-3/TRBV12-4 | medium-sized | CAAGAAGYGYTF | TGTGCCGCCGGGGCAGCCGGCTATGGCTACACCTTC
TRBJ1-2 | TRBD1 | TRBV12-3/TRBV12-4 | medium-sized | CASSRDSYGYTF | TGTGCCAGCAGTCGGGACAGCTATGGCTACACCTTC
TRBJ1-2 | NA | TRBV12-3/TRBV12-4 | medium-sized | CASSLSGENYGYTF | TGTGCCAGCAGTTTGTCAGGGGAGAACTATGGCTACACCTTC
TRBJ1-2 | NA | TRBV12-3/TRBV12-4 | NA | CASSWDTGTSSGYTF | TGTGCCAGCAGTTGGGACACCGGGACCTCGAGTGGCTACACCTTC
TRBJ1-2 | NA | TRBV12-3/TRBV12-4 | many | CASSPRQGNNYGYTF | TGTGCCAGCAGTCCCCGGCAGGGGAATAACTATGGCTACACCTTC
TRBJ1-2 | NA | TRBV12-3/TRBV12-4 | medium-sized | CASRSNQHRDNLGYTF | TGTGCCAGCAGATCTAACCAACACAGGGACAACCTTGGCTACACCTTC
TRBJ1-2 | NA | TRBV12-3/TRBV12-4 | few | CASSSEQDYGYTF | TGTGCCAGCAGTTCTGAGCAGGACTATGGCTACACCTTC
TRBJ1-2 | TRBD1 | TRBV12-3/TRBV12-4 | few | CASSTRPGTGGYTF | TGTGCCAGCAGTACTCGTCCCGGGACAGGAGGCTACACCTTC
TRBJ1-2 | NA | TRBV12-3/TRBV12-4 | medium-sized | CASSRPGDSYGYTF | TGTGCCAGCAGTCGACCCGGGGATAGCTATGGCTACACCTTC
TRBJ1-2 | TRBD1 | TRBV12-3/TRBV12-4 | medium-sized | CASSGTGWDYTF | TGTGCCAGCAGTGGGACAGGATGGGACTACACCTTC
TRBJ1-2 | NA | TRBV12-3/TRBV12-4 | large | CASSSAGEHGYTF | TGTGCCAGCAGCTCAGCAGGGGAGCACGGCTACACCTTC
TRBJ1-2 | NA | TRBV12-3/TRBV12-4 | large | CASSLDLVDYGYTF | TGTGCCAGCAGTTTAGACCTGGTTGACTATGGCTACACCTTC
TRBJ1-2 | NA | TRBV12-3/TRBV12-4 | few | CASTNSRSYTF | TGTGCCAGCACCAACTCCCGGAGCTACACCTTC
TRBJ1-2 | NA | TRBV12-3/TRBV12-4 | large | CASSLTDGYTF | TGTGCCAGCAGTTTAACCGACGGCTACACCTTC
TRBJ1-2 | TRBD1 | TRBV12-3/TRBV12-4 | medium-sized | CASSIGQGNGYTF | TGTGCCAGCAGTATCGGACAGGGAAATGGCTACACCTTC
TRBJ1-2 | NA | TRBV12-3/TRBV12-4 | few | CASSQRQNNYGYTF | TGTGCCAGCAGTCAGAGGCAAAACAACTATGGCTACACCTTC
TRBJ1-2 | NA | TRBV12-3/TRBV12-4 | few | CASSFRQGYGYTF | TGTGCCAGCAGTTTCCGGCAGGGCTATGGCTACACCTTC
TRBJ1-2 | NA | TRBV12-3/TRBV12-4 | medium-sized | CASSFDSNYGYTF | TGTGCCAGCAGTTTCGACAGCAACTATGGCTACACCTTC
TRBJ1-2 | NA | TRBV12-3/TRBV12-4 | medium-sized | CASSLGQVYGYTF | TGTGCCAGCAGTTTAGGACAGGTCTATGGCTACACCTTC
TRBJ1-2 | NA | TRBV12-3/TRBV12-4 | NA | CASSQQVIYGYTF | TGTGCCAGCAGTCAGCAGGTCATCTATGGCTACACCTTC
TRBJ1-2 | NA | TRBV12-3/TRBV12-4 | medium-sized | CASSGTLANYGYTF | TGTGCCAGCTCCGGGACTCTAGCTAACTATGGCTACACCTTC
TRBJ1-2 | NA | TRBV12-3/TRBV12-4 | medium-sized | CASSPAYRTNGYTF | TGTGCCAGCAGTCCCGCCTACCGGACAAATGGCTACACCTTC
TRBJ1-2 | TRBD1 | TRBV12-3/TRBV12-4 | many | CASSLGGQADTF | TGTGCCAGCAGTTTGGGTGGACAGGCCGACACCTTC
TRBJ1-2 | TRBD1 | TRBV12-3/TRBV12-4 | medium-sized | CASGQGPGDGYTF | TGTGCCAGCGGACAGGGCCCCGGGGACGGCTACACCTTC
TRBJ1-2 | NA | TRBV12-3/TRBV12-4 | large | CASSPNQDYGYTF | TGTGCCAGCAGCCCAAATCAGGACTATGGCTACACCTTC
TRBJ1-2 | NA | TRBV12-3/TRBV12-4 | many | CASSQSLGGYTF | TGTGCCAGCAGTCAATCTCTGGGAGGCTACACCTTC
TRBJ1-2 | TRBD1 | TRBV12-3/TRBV12-4 | NA | CASSRDRGDYGYTF | TGTGCCAGCAGTAGGGACAGGGGAGACTATGGCTACACCTTC
TRBJ1-2 | TRBD1 | TRBV12-3/TRBV12-4 | medium-sized | CASSDRAHGYTF | TGTGCCAGCAGTGACAGGGCCCATGGCTACACCTTC
TRBJ1-2 | TRBD1 | TRBV12-3/TRBV12-4 | many | CASSSQGSSYGYTF | TGTGCCAGCAGTTCACAGGGGAGTTCCTATGGCTACACCTTC
TRBJ1-2 | TRBD1 | TRBV12-3/TRBV12-4 | medium-sized | CASSLTGAVTF | TGTGCCAGCAGTTTGACAGGGGCGGTCACCTTC
TRBJ1-2 | NA | TRBV12-3/TRBV12-4 | medium-sized | CASSPDPYGYTF | TGTGCCAGCAGCCCTGATCCTTATGGCTACACCTTC
TRBJ1-2 | TRBD1 | TRBV12-3/TRBV12-4 | large | CASSLERGQYGYTF | TGTGCCAGCAGTTTAGAAAGGGGACAGTATGGCTACACCTTC
TRBJ1-2 | NA | TRBV12-3/TRBV12-4 | NA | CASSLGNRRDGYTF | TGTGCCAGCAGTTTAGGAAACAGGAGGGACGGCTACACCTTC
TRBJ1-2 | NA | TRBV12-3/TRBV12-4 | large | CASSGPYGYTF | TGTGCCAGCAGTGGACCCTATGGCTACACCTTC
TRBJ1-2 | NA | TRBV12-3/TRBV12-4 | medium-sized | CASSLGRDRYTF | TGTGCCAGCAGTTTAGGCAGGGATCGCTACACCTTC